The clone carrying this T cell receptor (beta chain) was seen a few times. No patient had autoimmune disease or received systemic immunosuppression. This sample was included in a study of OX40 agonist ivuxolimab in advanced cancers. As for the study in general: The patients got ivuxolimab, which is an agonistic anti-OX40 (CD134) antibody. Of the participants, 40% had some prior anti-PD-1, anti-PD-L1 or anti-CTLA-4 therapy, which was allowed.

Here immunoSEQ multiplex PCR was the method, and the copy in TCRdb shows in-frame clones only, minus some. The sample lists about 68,000 clones; 65% to 90% were seen once. The material sequenced was CD4+ or CD8+ T cells sorted from blood, taken in a trial of the OX40 agonist ivuxolimab. This clonotype was sampled from an adult with an advanced solid tumor such as melanoma, head and neck, liver or kidney cancer.

The CDR3 nucleotides are TGTGCCAGCAGCGTAGTGGAAGCGAGTCGGCAGTTCTTC. The encoded protein is CASSVVEASRQFF. The rearrangement uses TRBV9 and TRBJ2-1; no clear D gene. The V end was cut by 0 bases, the J end by 12 bases, with 13 bases between. Per germline, CDR1 SGDLS and CDR2 YYNGEE. This CDR3 comprises 13 residues.